The clone carrying this T cell receptor (beta chain) ranks as medium-sized. The antigen is unknown. This sample's time point: sample taken at primary tumor resection. In TCRdb, the 5' RACE reads were re-called with MiXCR into one record per CDR3 protein. This table has more than 1,500 distinct CDR3 sequences, 5.9% appearing once. The CDR3 contains 14 residues. The V and J ends lost 3 bases and 2 bases respectively, with 8 bases between them. The entry originates in a study of spatial heterogeneity in lung cancer. Overall study context: Correlation of TCR transcript counts in tumor regions with a T cell module score from matched bulk RNA-seq was strong.

Study-wide results and limits: Tumoral mutation counts were tracked by counts of expanded intratumoral alpha and beta TCRs.

Specimen: lung tumor tissue, collected at surgery. This chain connects TRBV12-3 or TRBV12-4 to TRBJ1-3; possibly TRBD1 for D (5 bases). The clonotype originates from a female donor with early-stage non-small cell lung cancer. The CDR3 DNA reads TGTGCCAGCAGTTTTTCAGGGACTGGAAACACCATATATTTT. This sequence encodes CASSFSGTGNTIYF.